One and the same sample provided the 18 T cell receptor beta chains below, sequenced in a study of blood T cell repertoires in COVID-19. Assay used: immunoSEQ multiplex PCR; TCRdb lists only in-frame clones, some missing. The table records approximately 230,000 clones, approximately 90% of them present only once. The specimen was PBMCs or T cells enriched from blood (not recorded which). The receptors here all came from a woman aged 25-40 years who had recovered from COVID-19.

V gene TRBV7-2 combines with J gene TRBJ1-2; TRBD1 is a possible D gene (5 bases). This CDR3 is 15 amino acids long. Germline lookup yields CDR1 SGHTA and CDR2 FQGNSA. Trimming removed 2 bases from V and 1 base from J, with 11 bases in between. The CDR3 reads CASSLRQRDNYGYTF. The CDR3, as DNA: TGTGCCAGCAGCTTAAGACAGAGAGATAACTATGGCTACACCTTC.

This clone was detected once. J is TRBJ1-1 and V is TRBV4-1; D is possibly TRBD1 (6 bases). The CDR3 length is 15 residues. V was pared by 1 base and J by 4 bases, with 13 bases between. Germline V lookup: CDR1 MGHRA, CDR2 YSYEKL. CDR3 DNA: TGCGCCAGCAGCCAAGGTGTGGGGGGGCCCACTGAAGCTTTCTTT. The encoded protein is CASSQGVGGPTEAFF.

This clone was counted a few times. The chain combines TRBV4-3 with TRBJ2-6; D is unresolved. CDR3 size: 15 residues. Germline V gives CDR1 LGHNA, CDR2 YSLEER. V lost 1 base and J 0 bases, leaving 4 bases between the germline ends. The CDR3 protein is CASSQVGSGANVLTF. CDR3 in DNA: TGCGCCAGCAGCCAAGTCGGCTCTGGGGCCAACGTCCTGACTTTC.

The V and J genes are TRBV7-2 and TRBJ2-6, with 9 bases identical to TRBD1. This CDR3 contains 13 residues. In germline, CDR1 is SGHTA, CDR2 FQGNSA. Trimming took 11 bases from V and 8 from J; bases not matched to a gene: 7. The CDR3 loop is CARPGQGTNVLTF. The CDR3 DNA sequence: TGTGCCCGTCCGGGACAGGGTACCAACGTCCTGACTTTC.

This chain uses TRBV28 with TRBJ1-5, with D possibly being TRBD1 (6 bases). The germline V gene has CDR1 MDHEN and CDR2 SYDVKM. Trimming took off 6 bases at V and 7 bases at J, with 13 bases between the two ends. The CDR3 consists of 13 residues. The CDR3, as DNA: TGTGCCAGCAGGGCCGCAGGGGAGCAGCCCCAGCATTTT. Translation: CASRAAGEQPQHF.

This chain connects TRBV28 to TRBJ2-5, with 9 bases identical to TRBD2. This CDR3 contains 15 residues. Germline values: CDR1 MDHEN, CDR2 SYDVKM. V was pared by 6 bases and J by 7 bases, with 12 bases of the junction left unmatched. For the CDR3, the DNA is TGTGCCAGCAGACTAGGGACTAGCACATTCTCGACCCAGTACTTC. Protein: CASRLGTSTFSTQYF.

CDR3 sequence: CASSYTGTEVVGYTF. Written as DNA, the CDR3 is TGTGCCAGCAGTTACACAGGGACAGAAGTGGTTGGCTACACCTTC. V gene TRBV6-5 combines with J gene TRBJ1-2, with TRBD1 identical over 7 bases. Trimming removed 2 bases from V and 7 bases from J; junction bases left unmatched: 10. There are 15 residues in the CDR3. The germline gives CDR1 MNHEY, CDR2 SVGAGI.

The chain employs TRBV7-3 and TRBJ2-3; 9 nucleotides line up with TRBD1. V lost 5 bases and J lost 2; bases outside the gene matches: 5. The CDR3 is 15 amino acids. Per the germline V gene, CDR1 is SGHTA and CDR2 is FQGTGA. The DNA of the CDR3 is TGTGCCAGCAGCAGGGGACAGGGTATCACAGATACGCAGTATTTT. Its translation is CASSRGQGITDTQYF. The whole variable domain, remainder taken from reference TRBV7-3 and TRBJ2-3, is GAGVSQTPSNKVTEKGKYVELRCDPISGHTALYWYRQSLGQGPEFLIYFQGTGAADDSGLPNDRFFAVRPEGSVSTLKIQRTERGDSAVYLCASSRGQGITDTQYFGPGTRLTVL.

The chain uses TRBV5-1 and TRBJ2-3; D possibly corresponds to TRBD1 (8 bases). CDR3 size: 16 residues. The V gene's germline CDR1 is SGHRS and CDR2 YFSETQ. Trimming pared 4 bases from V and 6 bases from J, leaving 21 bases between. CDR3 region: CASSHQTGEGWDTQYF. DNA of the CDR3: TGCGCCAGCAGCCACCAGACAGGGGAGGGCTGGGATACGCAGTATTTT.

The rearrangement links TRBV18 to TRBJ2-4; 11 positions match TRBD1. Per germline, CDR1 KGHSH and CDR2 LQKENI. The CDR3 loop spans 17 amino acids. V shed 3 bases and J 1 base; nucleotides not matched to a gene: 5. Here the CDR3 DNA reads TGTGCCAGCTCACCGGACAGGGGGCGCCGGGCCAAAAACATTCAGTACTTC. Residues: CASSPDRGRRAKNIQYF.

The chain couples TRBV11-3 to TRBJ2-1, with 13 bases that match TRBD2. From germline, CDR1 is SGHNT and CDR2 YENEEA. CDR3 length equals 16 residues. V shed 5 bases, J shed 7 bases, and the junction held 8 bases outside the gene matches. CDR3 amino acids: CASSPGLAGELNEQFF. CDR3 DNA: TGTGCCAGCAGCCCCGGACTAGCGGGAGAGCTAAATGAGCAGTTCTTC.

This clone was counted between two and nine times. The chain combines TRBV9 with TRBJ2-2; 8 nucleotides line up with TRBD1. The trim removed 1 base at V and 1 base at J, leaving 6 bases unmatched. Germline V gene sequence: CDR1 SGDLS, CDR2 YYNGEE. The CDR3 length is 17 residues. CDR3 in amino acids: CASSVQGGQGNTGELFF. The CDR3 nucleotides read TGTGCCAGCAGCGTACAGGGCGGACAGGGGAACACCGGGGAGCTGTTTTTT.

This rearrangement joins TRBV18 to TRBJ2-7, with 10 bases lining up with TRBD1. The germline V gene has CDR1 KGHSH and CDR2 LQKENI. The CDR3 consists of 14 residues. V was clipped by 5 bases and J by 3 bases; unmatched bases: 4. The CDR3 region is CASSAGTGDYEQYF. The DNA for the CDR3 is TGTGCCAGCTCAGCCGGGACAGGGGACTACGAGCAGTACTTC. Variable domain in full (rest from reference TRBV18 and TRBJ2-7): NAGVMQNPRHLVRRRGQEARLRCSPMKGHSHVYWYRQLPEEGLKFMVYLQKENIIDESGMPKERFSAEFPKEGPSILRIQQVVRGDSAAYFCASSAGTGDYEQYFGPGTRLTVT.

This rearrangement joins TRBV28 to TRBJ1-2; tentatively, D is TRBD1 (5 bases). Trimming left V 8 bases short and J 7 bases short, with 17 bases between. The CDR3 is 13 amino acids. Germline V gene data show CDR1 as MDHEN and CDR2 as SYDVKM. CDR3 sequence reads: CASLPPDGGGYTF. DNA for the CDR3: TGTGCCAGCCTGCCACCGGACGGGGGTGGCTACACCTTC.

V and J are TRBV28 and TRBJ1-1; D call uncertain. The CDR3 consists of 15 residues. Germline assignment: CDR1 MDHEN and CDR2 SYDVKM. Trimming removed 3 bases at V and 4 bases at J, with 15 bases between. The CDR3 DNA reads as TGTGCCAGCAGTTTTCGCCGAGAGGTGGGCACTGAAGCTTTCTTT. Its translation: CASSFRREVGTEAFF.

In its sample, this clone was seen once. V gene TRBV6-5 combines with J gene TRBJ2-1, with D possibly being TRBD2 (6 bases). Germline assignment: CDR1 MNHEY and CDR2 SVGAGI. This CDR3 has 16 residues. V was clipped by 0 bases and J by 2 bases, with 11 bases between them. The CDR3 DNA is TGTGCCAGCAGTTACTCCGCGGGAAGAACCTACAATGAGCAGTTCTTC. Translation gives CASSYSAGRTYNEQFF.

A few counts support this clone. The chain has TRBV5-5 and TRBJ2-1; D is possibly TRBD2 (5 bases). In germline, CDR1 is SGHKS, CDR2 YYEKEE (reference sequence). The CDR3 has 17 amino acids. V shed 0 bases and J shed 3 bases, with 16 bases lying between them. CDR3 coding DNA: TGTGCCAGCAGCTTGGCCGCCACGGACTCCTTCTACAATGAGCAGTTCTTC. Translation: CASSLAATDSFYNEQFF.

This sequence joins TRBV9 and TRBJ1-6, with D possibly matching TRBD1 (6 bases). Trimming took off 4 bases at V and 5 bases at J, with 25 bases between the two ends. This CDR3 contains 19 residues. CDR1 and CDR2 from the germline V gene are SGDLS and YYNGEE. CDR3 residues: CASSPDGTRASRNNSPLHF. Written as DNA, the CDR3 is TGTGCCAGCAGCCCGGACGGGACAAGGGCCTCGAGAAATAATTCACCCCTCCACTTT.